These 25 T cell receptor beta chains came from one sample sequenced in a study of regulatory T cells in long-lasting Graves disease. The time point is: newly diagnosed GD, antithyroid drugs for less than 3 months. Following extraction of RNA from PBMCs, that RNA was used to make the TCR library. In building TCR beta libraries, iRepertoire HTBI primers were used together with Arm-PCR of CDR3 regions. TCRdb reprocessed the multiplex PCR reads with MiXCR, giving one entry per CDR3 protein. This table has 250,000 or so distinct CDR3 sequences, around 18% appearing once. This sample also belongs to another study, concerning T cells in Graves' hyperthyroidism and ophthalmopathy.

Here the sequenced sample was peripheral blood mononuclear cells (PBMCs), taken at new diagnosis, from a patient treated with antithyroid drugs. These receptors originate from a woman in her 30s with Graves disease.

This clonotype was counted at least ten times. The chain employs TRBV3-1 and TRBJ1-3; 9 bases are a match to TRBD1. Germline CDR1 LGHDT, CDR2 YNNKEL (reference sequence). The CDR3 consists of 19 residues. With V trimmed by 4 bases and J by 3 bases, 16 bases remained unmatched. CDR3 residues: CASSRIGTGSLSGGNTIYF. The CDR3 DNA is TGTGCCAGCAGCCGCATTGGGACAGGGTCTCTCTCTGGTGGAAACACCATATATTTT.

This clonotype was counted between two and nine times. The chain uses TRBV2 and TRBJ2-7; D is unresolved. CDR1 and CDR2 from the germline V gene are SNHLY and FYNNEI. The V and J ends lost 3 bases and 6 bases respectively, with 6 bases between them. CDR3 length equals 11 residues. CDR3 DNA sequence: TGTGCCAGCAGTGACGTAACCGAGCAGTACTTC. It encodes CASSDVTEQYF.

This clonotype was counted ten times or more. V is TRBV14 and J is TRBJ2-3, with D possibly TRBD1 on 5 matching bases. The germline V gene has CDR1 SGHDN and CDR2 FVKESK. Between the trimmed V and J ends, which lost 1 base and 5 bases, there was a span of 7 bases. The CDR3 runs to 13 residues. CDR3 sequence: CASSQATGDTQYF. The CDR3 DNA reads TGTGCCAGCAGCCAAGCCACAGGAGATACGCAGTATTTT.

This clonotype was detected ten times or more. The J gene is TRBJ1-6, the V gene TRBV12-3 or TRBV12-4, with a tentative D call TRBD1 (5 bases). The CDR3 loop spans 13 amino acids. The V end lost 6 bases, the J end lost 7 bases, and 10 bases lay between the germline ends. CDR3 sequence: CASRAGFNSPLHF. The CDR3, as DNA: TGTGCCAGCAGGGCAGGGTTCAATTCACCCCTCCACTTT.

This clonotype was detected ten times or more. V and J are TRBV6-2 or TRBV6-3 and TRBJ2-5, with 12 bases that match TRBD2. CDR1 is MNHEY and CDR2 is SVGEGT in the germline V gene. V dropped 5 bases and J dropped 3; count of bases not matched to a gene: 10. CDR3 length: 17 residues. The CDR3 protein is CASSKGWTSGVEETQYF. As DNA, the CDR3 is TGTGCCAGCAGTAAAGGGTGGACTAGCGGGGTTGAAGAGACCCAGTACTTC.

This clonotype was counted ten times or more. The chain employs TRBV12-3 or TRBV12-4 and TRBJ1-6; D is unclear. The CDR3 has 15 amino acids. The V gene lost 5 bases and the J gene lost 10 bases, with 18 bases spanning the gap. CDR3 in amino acids: CASSPTEGLLSPLHF. As DNA, the CDR3 is TGTGCCAGCAGTCCCACTGAGGGTCTATTATCACCCCTCCACTTT.

This clonotype was seen ten or more times. The rearrangement uses TRBV12-3 or TRBV12-4 and TRBJ1-1; 7 bases fit TRBD1. CDR3 length: 17 amino acids. With 2 bases clipped from V and 0 bases from J, the junction kept 9 bases outside the gene matches. The CDR3 loop reads CASSLSLGTVLNTEAFF. CDR3 coding DNA: TGTGCCAGCAGTTTATCCCTCGGGACAGTATTGAACACTGAAGCTTTCTTT.

The V and J genes are TRBV10-3 and TRBJ2-3, with TRBD2 matching 7 bases. J was trimmed by 2 bases and V by 5 bases; bases with no gene match: 7. This CDR3 is built from 15 residues. CDR1 is ENHRY, CDR2 SYGVKD, per germline. The CDR3 sequence: CAISQTSRLTDTQYF. The CDR3, as DNA: TGTGCCATCAGTCAGACTAGCAGGCTCACAGATACGCAGTATTTT.

There are many counts of this clonotype. This chain connects TRBV4-1 to TRBJ1-3; D gene ambiguous. Deletions cut 2 bases from V and 9 bases from J, with 11 bases between. The CDR3 is made up of 13 amino acids. Germline assignment: CDR1 MGHRA and CDR2 YSYEKL. CDR3: CASSQQGLGTIYF. DNA of the CDR3: TGCGCCAGCAGCCAACAAGGGTTGGGCACCATATATTTT.

This clonotype was counted ten times or more. The V and J genes are TRBV24-1 and TRBJ2-3; 7 bases line up with TRBD1. The junction had 7 bases not matched to a gene; V was cut back by 4 bases and J by 1 base. CDR1 is KGHDR, CDR2 SFDVKD, per germline. The CDR3 runs to 16 residues. CDR3 nucleotide sequence: TGTGCCACCAGTGACCCGACAGGGCTGGGCACAGATACGCAGTATTTT. Its protein is CATSDPTGLGTDTQYF.

This clonotype was seen repeatedly, ten times or more. The J gene is TRBJ2-3, the V gene TRBV6-1; a possible D gene is TRBD2 (6 bases). Trimming took 8 bases from V and 4 from J, leaving 13 bases between them. CDR3 length equals 13 residues. In germline, CDR1 is MNHNS, CDR2 SASEGT. The CDR3 nucleotides are TGTGCCAGCTCCGACGGAGGGGCAGATACGCAGTATTTT. This encodes CASSDGGADTQYF.

This clonotype appeared many times. The V and J genes are TRBV11-2 and TRBJ2-7; D is ambiguous. The CDR3 loop spans 13 amino acids. V dropped 7 bases and J dropped 1 base, with 11 bases sitting between them. Germline V CDR1 and CDR2: SGHAT, FQNNGV. CDR3 coding DNA: TGTGCCAGCACCCTTCAAGGTTCCTACGAGCAGTACTTC. Its translation: CASTLQGSYEQYF.

J is TRBJ2-3 and V is TRBV5-1; D unresolved. The V gene lost 4 bases and the J gene lost 4 bases, with 10 bases spanning the gap. Germline V lookup: CDR1 SGHRS, CDR2 YFSETQ. This CDR3 comprises 13 residues. For the CDR3, the DNA is TGCGCCAGCAGCCCGATGACGGCAGATACGCAGTATTTT. It specifies CASSPMTADTQYF. Supplemented by reference TRBV5-1 and TRBJ2-3, the full variable domain reads KAGVTQTPRYLIKTRGQQVTLSCSPISGHRSVSWYQQTPGQGLQFLFEYFSETQRNKGNFPGRFSGRQFSNSRSEMNVSTLELGDSALYLCASSPMTADTQYFGPGTRLTVL.

There are many counts of this clonotype. This chain connects TRBV25-1 to TRBJ2-3; tentatively, D is TRBD1 or TRBD2 (6 bases each). This CDR3 comprises 16 residues. The germline V gene has CDR1 MGHDK and CDR2 SYGVNS. Trimming shortened V by 0 bases and J by 0 bases, and 10 bases separated the two germline ends. DNA of the CDR3: TGTGCCAGCAGTGAATATGGGGGGCCTAGCACAGATACGCAGTATTTT. Translated, it gives CASSEYGGPSTDTQYF.

The chain couples TRBV4-1 to TRBJ2-3; TRBD1 might be the D (6 bases). Trimming removed 2 bases at V and 3 bases at J, with 12 bases between. Germline-derived CDR1 and CDR2 are MGHRA and YSYEKL. The CDR3 has 15 amino acids. The CDR3 DNA reads TGCGCCAGCAGCCAACAGGGGCAGGGAACAGATACGCAGTATTTT. It encodes CASSQQGQGTDTQYF.

As for this clonotype: Since a far larger clone is one base different, this is likely a read error. V usage is TRBV7-9 and J usage is TRBJ2-5; 13 bases agree with TRBD2. Germline trimming cut 5 bases from V and 11 bases from J; bases unmatched to any gene: 11. The germline gives CDR1 SEHNR, CDR2 FQNEAQ (reference sequence). CDR3 length: 15 amino acids. The CDR3 region has the DNA TGTGCCAGCAGCCCGTGGACTAGCGGGGGTTATGAGCAGTACTTC. Residues: CASSPWTSGGYEQYF.

This clonotype was found many times. V is TRBV20-1 and J is TRBJ1-1; D perhaps matches TRBD1 (5 bases). CDR3 length equals 11 residues. V was pared by 8 bases and J by 1 base, with 8 bases between. Per germline, CDR1 DFQATT and CDR2 SNEGSKA (reference sequence). In nucleotides, the CDR3 is TGCAGTCCACAGGCGAACACTGAAGCTTTCTTT. Protein sequence: CSPQANTEAFF.

This clonotype was found a few times. The chain links TRBV11-2 to TRBJ2-2; tentative D call: TRBD2 (7 bases). V lost 5 bases and J 5 bases, leaving 12 bases between the germline ends. The germline V gene has CDR1 SGHAT and CDR2 FQNNGV. The CDR3 spans 14 residues. The CDR3 region has the DNA TGTGCCAGCAGCAGGGGGGGGCGTACCGGGGAGCTGTTTTTT. This sequence encodes CASSRGGRTGELFF.

The table lists this clonotype with a few counts. The chain employs TRBV5-6 and TRBJ1-4; possible D gene TRBD1, 5 bases. CDR1 and CDR2 from the germline V gene are SGHDT and YYEEEE. This CDR3 has 12 amino acids. V was trimmed by 2 bases and J by 6 bases, leaving 5 bases between them. CDR3 loop: CASSFRDEKLFF. Here the CDR3 DNA reads TGTGCCAGCAGCTTCAGGGATGAAAAACTGTTTTTT.

This clonotype has at least ten counts. The chain employs TRBV5-1 and TRBJ2-1, with D unresolved. Germline V gene data show CDR1 as SGHRS and CDR2 as YFSETQ. The length of the CDR3 is 16 residues. Between the trimmed V and J ends, which lost 0 bases and 3 bases, there was a span of 13 bases. This CDR3 reads CASSLGTGPSYNEQFF. CDR3 sequence (DNA): TGCGCCAGCAGCTTGGGGACGGGTCCTAGCTACAATGAGCAGTTCTTC.

Details on this clonotype: Given a much more abundant clone one base away, this may be a read error. The gene calls are TRBV11-2 and TRBJ2-7, with TRBD2 matching 14 bases. Per the germline V gene, CDR1 is SGHAT and CDR2 is FQNNGV. The CDR3 is made up of 18 amino acids. V gave up 7 bases and J gave up 4 bases; unmatched junction bases: 15. CDR3 coding DNA: TGTGCCAGCAACCAACATCCTGGACTAGCGGGGGGTTCTTACGAGCAGTACTTC. Protein: CASNQHPGLAGGSYEQYF.

The sample holds a few counts of this clonotype. This chain uses TRBV6-1 with TRBJ1-2; D remains ambiguous. Germline V gives CDR1 MNHNS, CDR2 SASEGT. The CDR3 is 15 residues long. V gave up 7 bases and J gave up 2 bases, with 17 bases separating them. CDR3 amino acids: CASTQYWGKNYGYTF. In nucleotides, the CDR3 is TGTGCCAGCACCCAGTACTGGGGAAAGAACTATGGCTACACCTTC.

This clonotype was seen repeatedly, ten times or more. This chain connects TRBV6-1 to TRBJ2-7; D remains unclear. With 4 bases removed from V and 2 bases from J, the gap between germline ends came to 12 bases. Germline CDR1 reads MNHNS; CDR2 reads SASEGT. The CDR3 consists of 14 residues. This CDR3 reads CASSAPGQTYEQYF. In DNA, the CDR3 is TGTGCCAGCAGTGCCCCAGGCCAGACCTACGAGCAGTACTTC.

This clonotype was found many times. The J gene is TRBJ2-3, the V gene TRBV5-1, with 12 bases identical to TRBD1. V shed 1 base and J 5 bases; nucleotides not matched to a gene: 2. This CDR3 comprises 15 residues. Looked up from germline, CDR1 is SGHRS and CDR2 is YFSETQ. The CDR3 sequence: CASSLRDRGQDTQYF. DNA for the CDR3: TGCGCCAGCAGCTTGAGGGACAGGGGGCAAGATACGCAGTATTTT.

Concerning this clonotype: This clone may be a read error of a much larger clone one base away. This is likely a read error, given that the CDR3 carries no conserved phenylalanine or tryptophan at its end. The chain carries TRBV5-1 and TRBJ2-2; D is unresolved. V was trimmed by 3 bases and J by 5 bases, leaving 11 bases between them. The V gene's germline CDR1 is SGHRS and CDR2 YFSETQ. The CDR3 spans 14 residues. The CDR3 protein is CASSSEGLTGELFS. For the CDR3, the DNA is TGCGCCAGCAGCTCCGAAGGGCTTACCGGGGAGCTGTTTTCT.